This T cell receptor beta chain was observed in a study of identical twins. The CDR3 loop spans 16 amino acids. The V and J ends lost 3 bases and 4 bases, in that order; junction bases with no gene match: 10. The germline CDR1 and CDR2 sequences are SGHRS and YFSETQ. Each CDR3 protein is one row after TCRdb ran MiXCR on the 5' RACE reads. The profile shows around 530,000 distinct CDR3 sequences, nearly 15% of them singletons. The sample also formed part of further work on yellow fever vaccine responses in identical twins.

The origin of this receptor is a woman under 30 in good health. Sequenced: CD4+ T cells sorted from blood. The chain joins TRBV5-1 to TRBJ2-5; 9 nucleotides line up with TRBD1. The CDR3 is CASSSGTGYSVETQYF. For the CDR3, the DNA is TGCGCCAGCAGCTCTGGGACAGGGTATTCAGTAGAGACCCAGTACTTC.